These 26 T cell receptor beta chains were all obtained from the same sample, sequenced in a study of T-cell reconstitution after alpha-beta-depleted transplantation in children. Unique molecular identifiers were used to barcode this TCRbeta library. TCRdb analysed the PCR reads with MiXCR anew, one entry per CDR3 protein. The sample comprises around 600,000 distinct CDR3 sequences, 16% of which are singletons, and under 1.2% rests with the top ten. The specimen was PBMCs from the stem cell graft donor, collected from the stem cell graft. Receptors originate from a human donor who donated a stem cell graft to a child with acute myeloid leukemia.

Many counts were recorded for this clonotype. The rearrangement links TRBV5-6 to TRBJ2-1; D may be TRBD1 or TRBD2 (5 bases each). Germline V gives CDR1 SGHDT, CDR2 YYEEEE. This CDR3 is 15 amino acids long. The V gene lost 0 bases and the J gene lost 6 bases, with 13 bases spanning the gap. The CDR3 coding sequence is TGTGCCAGCAGCTTGGCCGGTTTGAGGGGCAATGAGCAGTTCTTC. It translates to CASSLAGLRGNEQFF. The full variable domain, in which reference TRBV5-6 and TRBJ2-1 provide the parts outside the CDR3, is DAGVTQSPTHLIKTRGQQVTLRCSPKSGHDTVSWYQQALGQGPQFIFQYYEEEERQRGNFPDRFSGHQFPNYSSELNVNALLLGDSALYLCASSLAGLRGNEQFFGPGTRLTVL.

As to this clonotype: A much larger clone differs from this one at a single base, so this may be a read error. This chain connects TRBV20-1 to TRBJ1-2; D ambiguous. The CDR3 has 11 amino acids. V shed 7 bases and J shed 4 bases, with 10 bases lying between them. From germline, CDR1 is DFQATT and CDR2 SNEGSKA (reference sequence). The CDR3 region is CSVPSGYGYTF. The CDR3 DNA follows: TGCAGTGTTCCTTCGGGCTATGGCTACACCTTC.

The sample holds one count of this clonotype. This chain joins TRBV11-2 and TRBJ1-1; 8 nucleotides match TRBD1. Per the germline V gene, CDR1 is SGHAT and CDR2 is FQNNGV. Germline trimming cut 5 bases from V and 3 bases from J; bases unmatched to any gene: 17. This CDR3 has 18 residues. The CDR3 reads CASSLTGTGARGDTEAFF. In nucleotides, the CDR3 is TGTGCCAGCAGCCTCACCGGGACAGGAGCTCGGGGGGACACTGAAGCTTTCTTT.

This clonotype was seen only a few times. The chain recombines TRBV25-1 with TRBJ1-5; D uncertain. Germline CDR1 and CDR2: MGHDK and SYGVNS. The CDR3 loop spans 15 amino acids. V shed 4 bases and J shed 0 bases, with 10 bases lying between them. CDR3 loop: CASSGGTYSNQPQHF. The CDR3 nucleotides are TGTGCCAGCAGTGGGGGTACCTATAGCAATCAGCCCCAGCATTTT.

In this sample, this clonotype turned up many times. The J gene is TRBJ2-7, the V gene TRBV20-1; 10 bases map to TRBD2. The CDR3 consists of 13 residues. Germline V gives CDR1 DFQATT, CDR2 SNEGSKA (reference sequence). The J segment lost 4 bases and the V segment lost 5 bases, leaving 5 bases of the junction unmatched. The DNA for the CDR3 is TGCAGTGCTGATAGCGGGGGGAGATACGAGCAGTACTTC. This encodes CSADSGGRYEQYF.

This clonotype came up a few times. The chain is built from TRBV4-3 and TRBJ1-2; D gene ambiguous. This CDR3 comprises 14 residues. Trimming cost V 0 bases and J 8 bases, with 13 bases left between them. The germline CDR1 and CDR2 sequences are LGHNA and YSLEER. The CDR3 reads CASSQEAGRKGYTF. CDR3 DNA: TGCGCCAGCAGCCAAGAGGCGGGCCGTAAGGGCTACACCTTC.

In nucleotides, the CDR3 is TGCGCCAGCAGCCCCCTTGGACGAGGGCCAGATACGCAGTATTTT. It encodes CASSPLGRGPDTQYF. The V and J genes are TRBV5-1 and TRBJ2-3; TRBD2 might be the D (5 bases). This CDR3 has 15 amino acids. Germline lookup yields CDR1 SGHRS and CDR2 YFSETQ. The germline V and J ends were trimmed by 4 bases and 4 bases, with 16 bases remaining between them.

The chain employs TRBV12-3 or TRBV12-4 and TRBJ1-1, with D hard to call. The V gene lost 3 bases and the J gene lost 3 bases, with 11 bases spanning the gap. The CDR3 has 14 residues. The CDR3 DNA is TGTGCCAGCAGTTTTAGTGCGAGGGACACTGAAGCTTTCTTT. Its translation: CASSFSARDTEAFF.

The V and J genes are TRBV6-6 and TRBJ1-5; D not resolved. Germline V lookup: CDR1 MNHNY, CDR2 SVGAGI (reference sequence). V lost 6 bases and J 8 bases, leaving 8 bases between the germline ends. This CDR3 has 11 amino acids. The CDR3 here is CASRGNKPQHF. CDR3 DNA: TGTGCCAGCAGAGGTAATAAGCCCCAGCATTTT.

This clonotype was seen a handful of times. This sequence joins TRBV27 and TRBJ2-1; D is undetermined. Trimming took off 8 bases at V and 9 bases at J, with 14 bases between the two ends. Germline lookup yields CDR1 MNHEY and CDR2 SMNVEV (reference sequence). This CDR3 region has 12 residues. The CDR3 region is CASGRVLAEQFF. The CDR3 bases are TGTGCCAGCGGTCGGGTCCTGGCTGAGCAGTTCTTC.

There are many counts of this clonotype. This chain joins TRBV13 and TRBJ2-3; D may be TRBD1 or TRBD2 (6 bases each). Germline assignment: CDR1 PRHDT and CDR2 FYEKMQ (reference sequence). This CDR3 contains 15 residues. V was pared by 5 bases and J by 3 bases, with 15 bases between. This CDR3 reads CASSPEGDWTDTQYF. The CDR3 DNA sequence: TGTGCCAGCAGCCCTGAGGGGGACTGGACAGATACGCAGTATTTT. The entire variable domain, with the rest obtained from reference TRBV13 and TRBJ2-3, is as follows: AAGVIQSPRHLIKEKRETATLKCYPIPRHDTVYWYQQGPGQDPQFLISFYEKMQSDKGSIPDRFSAQQFSDYHSELNMSSLELGDSALYFCASSPEGDWTDTQYFGPGTRLTVL.

This clonotype was observed many times. The chain couples TRBV20-1 to TRBJ1-2, with a tentative D call TRBD1 (5 bases). The CDR3 consists of 12 residues. Germline values: CDR1 DFQATT, CDR2 SNEGSKA (reference sequence). The V and J ends lost 5 bases and 1 base respectively, with 8 bases between them. Written as DNA, the CDR3 is TGCAGTGCTCCACAGGTTAACTATGGCTACACCTTC. Translating it yields CSAPQVNYGYTF.

At least ten counts were recorded for this clonotype. This chain uses TRBV7-2 with TRBJ1-5; D gene uncertain. V lost 1 base to trimming and J lost 6 bases, with 7 bases between them. The length of the CDR3 is 13 residues. CDR1 and CDR2 from the germline V gene are SGHTA and FQGNSA. CDR3 in amino acids: CASSLDHAQPQHF. The CDR3 DNA reads TGTGCCAGCAGCTTAGATCATGCTCAGCCCCAGCATTTT. Full variable domain (remainder filled in from reference TRBV7-2 and TRBJ1-5): GAGVSQSPSNKVTEKGKDVELRCDPISGHTALYWYRQSLGQGLEFLIYFQGNSAPDKSGLPSDRFSAERTGGSVSTLTIQRTQQEDSAVYLCASSLDHAQPQHFGDGTRLSIL.

This clonotype came up many times. A much larger clone lies one base from this, so it may be a read error. The chain is built from TRBV20-1 and TRBJ1-1; no reliable D call. This CDR3 is 11 amino acids long. V lost 3 bases, J lost 1 base, and 3 bases lay in between. CDR1 is DFQATT and CDR2 is SNEGSKA in the germline V gene (reference sequence). The CDR3 loop is CSASGNTEAFF. CDR3 DNA sequence: TGCAGTGCTAGCGGGAACACTGAAGCTTTCTTT.

This clonotype was detected many times. This rearrangement joins TRBV18 to TRBJ2-7; tentatively, D is TRBD1 (6 bases). V gave up 0 bases and J gave up 1 base, with 13 bases separating them. In germline, CDR1 is KGHSH, CDR2 LQKENI. The CDR3 spans 16 residues. CDR3 nucleotides: TGTGCCAGCTCACCACCTCAAGGACAGACTTCCTACGAGCAGTACTTC. Translated: CASSPPQGQTSYEQYF. Complete variable domain (other parts from reference TRBV18 and TRBJ2-7): NAGVMQNPRHLVRRRGQEARLRCSPMKGHSHVYWYRQLPEEGLKFMVYLQKENIIDESGMPKERFSAEFPKEGPSILRIQQVVRGDSAAYFCASSPPQGQTSYEQYFGPGTRLTVT.

In its sample, this clonotype was seen a few times. The rearrangement joins TRBV5-1 to TRBJ2-3; D is unresolved. Trimming removed 0 bases at V and 4 bases at J, with 12 bases between. CDR1 is SGHRS and CDR2 is YFSETQ in the germline V gene. This CDR3 contains 15 residues. In DNA, the CDR3 is TGCGCCAGCAGCTTGGAACGGCCTATATCAGATACGCAGTATTTT. As protein: CASSLERPISDTQYF.

The sample holds many counts of this clonotype. This chain links TRBV13 with TRBJ1-2; D is unclear. V lost 0 bases, J lost 4 bases, and 12 bases lay in between. The germline V gene has CDR1 PRHDT and CDR2 FYEKMQ (reference sequence). The CDR3 has 15 amino acids. The CDR3 DNA reads as TGTGCCAGCAGCTTAGGTGCCCGGGGAGGCTATGGCTACACCTTC. Amino acids: CASSLGARGGYGYTF.

This clonotype showed up many times. The chain combines TRBV29-1 with TRBJ2-1; a possible D gene is TRBD2 (6 bases). The CDR3 loop spans 10 amino acids. CDR1 and CDR2 (germline): SQVTM, ANQGSEA. V lost 5 bases, J lost 10 bases, and 9 bases lay in between. The CDR3 protein is CSVWAGEQFF. The CDR3, as DNA: TGCAGCGTTTGGGCGGGGGAGCAGTTCTTC.

This clonotype has a count of ten or more. The junction and the germline gene differ at one end; a read error may be behind it. The chain carries TRBV5-1 and TRBJ2-7; 8 bases line up with TRBD1. The V gene's germline CDR1 is SGHRS and CDR2 YFSETQ. There are 13 residues in the CDR3. The CDR3 sequence: CASSLGQDYEQYF. The CDR3 nucleotides are TGTGCCAGCAGTCTGGGACAGGACTACGAGCAGTACTTC.

This clonotype occurred many times. J is TRBJ1-6 and V is TRBV6-2 or TRBV6-3, with D possibly TRBD1 on 5 matching bases. Germline V gene lookup returns CDR1 MNHEY and CDR2 SVGEGT. Trimming took off 2 bases at V and 10 bases at J, with 15 bases between the two ends. The CDR3 has 15 residues. The DNA of the CDR3 is TGTGCCAGCAGTTACAAGTCTTCGGGGGACTCACCCCTCCACTTT. Translated: CASSYKSSGDSPLHF.

This clonotype came up many times. This chain links TRBV7-2 with TRBJ2-1; D may be TRBD1 (5 bases). The CDR3 has 15 residues. The germline gives CDR1 SGHTA, CDR2 FQGNSA. V was clipped by 1 base and J by 8 bases, with 15 bases between them. CDR3 residues: CASSLVAGSADEQFF. The CDR3 bases are TGTGCCAGCAGCTTAGTGGCAGGGTCAGCCGATGAGCAGTTCTTC. The entire variable domain, with the rest obtained from reference TRBV7-2 and TRBJ2-1, is as follows: GAGVSQSPSNKVTEKGKDVELRCDPISGHTALYWYRQSLGQGLEFLIYFQGNSAPDKSGLPSDRFSAERTGGSVSTLTIQRTQQEDSAVYLCASSLVAGSADEQFFGPGTRLTVL.

About this clonotype: A junction end diverges from the germline sequence, so it may reflect a read error. The J gene is TRBJ2-2, the V gene TRBV20-1, with a tentative D call TRBD2 (6 bases). The CDR3 covers 19 residues. CDR1 and CDR2 (germline): DFQATT, SNEGSKA (reference sequence). This chain's CDR3 is CCARLRYVLGGVGAGELFF. CDR3 DNA sequence: TGCTGTGCTAGACTCCGATACGTCCTAGGAGGGGTCGGGGCCGGGGAGCTGTTTTTT.

CDR3 amino acids: CSARGLADSSYEQYF. DNA for the CDR3: TGCAGTGCGCGGGGACTAGCGGACTCCTCCTACGAGCAGTACTTC. The chain employs TRBV20-1 and TRBJ2-7, with TRBD2 matching 11 bases. This CDR3 contains 15 residues. CDR1 is DFQATT and CDR2 is SNEGSKA in the germline V gene (reference sequence). The ends lost 6 bases at V and 0 bases at J; junction bases unmatched: 7.

In its sample, this clonotype was seen a few times. CDR3 sequence: CASSAPGDPYEQYF. CDR3 bases: TGTGCCAGCAGTGCACCAGGGGACCCCTACGAGCAGTACTTC. The genes are TRBV12-3 or TRBV12-4 and TRBJ2-7; maybe TRBD1 (6 bases). CDR3 size: 14 residues. V was cut by 5 bases and J by 2 bases, with 13 bases left in between.

The chain joins TRBV7-9 to TRBJ2-5, with D perhaps matching TRBD2 (6 bases). Germline V lookup: CDR1 SEHNR, CDR2 FQNEAQ (reference sequence). Deletions cut 4 bases from V and 1 base from J, with 10 bases between. The CDR3 totals 14 residues. The CDR3 DNA sequence: TGTGCCAGCAGCTGGAGTAGCGGCCAAGAGACCCAGTACTTC. This translates into CASSWSSGQETQYF.

This clonotype appeared many times. V is TRBV20-1 and J is TRBJ2-5; possible D gene TRBD2, 5 bases. Germline-derived CDR1 and CDR2 are DFQATT and SNEGSKA (reference sequence). The CDR3 length is 14 residues. The germline V and J ends were trimmed by 4 bases and 0 bases, with 12 bases remaining between them. The CDR3: CSAIYLAYQETQYF. Here the CDR3 DNA reads TGCAGTGCTATCTATCTAGCTTACCAAGAGACCCAGTACTTC.